Following are 8 T cell receptor beta chains from one sample sequenced in a study of regulatory T cells in long-lasting Graves disease. Time point described: newly diagnosed GD, antithyroid drugs for less than 3 months. TCR sequences were obtained from RNA taken from PBMCs. To make TCR beta libraries, researchers used iRepertoire HTBI primers and Arm-PCR of CDR3 regions. In TCRdb, the multiplex PCR reads were re-called with MiXCR into one record per CDR3 protein. Of 350,000 to 500,000 distinct CDR3 sequences listed, 14% were seen once; the top ten hold over 15%. These same records also appear under a second study, on T cells in Graves' hyperthyroidism and ophthalmopathy.

Here the sequenced sample was peripheral blood mononuclear cells (PBMCs), taken at new diagnosis, from a patient treated with antithyroid drugs. The receptors here all came from a woman aged 45 to 65 with Graves disease.

This clonotype was found many times. The genes are TRBV9 and TRBJ2-3; the match to TRBD2 covers 10 bases. V lost 2 bases and J lost 2; bases outside the gene matches: 2. The CDR3 is made up of 15 amino acids. CDR1 SGDLS and CDR2 YYNGEE come from the germline V gene. CDR3 in amino acids: CASSVTSGVTDTQYF. CDR3 sequence (DNA): TGTGCCAGCAGCGTCACTAGCGGGGTCACAGATACGCAGTATTTT.

This clonotype came up many times. The CDR3 DNA reads as TGCAGTGCTAGAGATCCCCGGACAGGGTCAGGGTATGGCTACACCTTC. It codes for CSARDPRTGSGYGYTF. J is TRBJ1-2 and V is TRBV20-1; TRBD1 matches at 8 bases. V shed 0 bases, J shed 5 bases, and the junction held 11 bases outside the gene matches. The CDR3 extends over 16 amino acids. Germline CDR1 and CDR2: DFQATT and SNEGSKA (reference sequence).

This clonotype was detected a few times. The chain recombines TRBV6-2 or TRBV6-3 with TRBJ2-7; 11 bases match TRBD2. The J segment lost 2 bases and the V segment lost 6 bases, leaving 6 bases of the junction unmatched. The CDR3 contains 15 residues. The germline V gene has CDR1 MNHEY and CDR2 SVGEGT. The CDR3 sequence: CASSTLAGVPYEQYF. The CDR3 DNA is TGTGCCAGCAGCACACTAGCGGGAGTTCCCTACGAGCAGTACTTC.

This clonotype is a singleton in its sample. The J gene is TRBJ1-2, the V gene TRBV12-3 or TRBV12-4, with D uncertain. This CDR3 comprises 14 residues. V lost 6 bases to trimming and J lost 4 bases, with 15 bases between them. CDR3 region: CASRLKGGAYGYTF. CDR3 sequence (DNA): TGTGCCAGCAGGCTCAAGGGAGGTGCCTATGGCTACACCTTC.

This clonotype was seen only a few times. The junction shows a germline mismatch at one end, possibly a read error. The V call is TRBV2, the J call TRBJ2-5; D call uncertain. This CDR3 has 15 amino acids. Germline V gives CDR1 SNHLY, CDR2 FYNNEI. The CDR3 loop reads CANSDLGMAQETQYF. The CDR3 region has the DNA TGTGCCAACAGTGACCTCGGCATGGCCCAAGAGACCCAGTACTTC.

This clonotype was seen a few times. The chain links TRBV11-2 to TRBJ1-3, with D tentatively TRBD1 (6 bases). CDR1 is SGHAT, CDR2 FQNNGV, per germline. Trimming stripped 3 bases from V and 4 bases from J, with 19 bases between. The CDR3 is made up of 17 amino acids. For the CDR3, the DNA is TGTGCCAGCAGCTTCCAACAGGGTTTTGCGCGAGGAAACACCATATATTTT. As protein: CASSFQQGFARGNTIYF.

In this sample, this clonotype turned up a few times. The rearrangement uses TRBV5-1 and TRBJ2-7; 9 bases agree with TRBD1. The V gene's germline CDR1 is SGHRS and CDR2 YFSETQ. V lost 3 bases, J lost 2 bases, and 9 bases stayed unmatched. This CDR3 comprises 16 residues. CDR3 DNA sequence: TGCGCCAGCAGCTCCGCCGGGACAGGGTTTCCCTACGAGCAGTACTTC. Encoded protein: CASSSAGTGFPYEQYF.

The V call is TRBV6-1, the J call TRBJ2-7, with D maybe TRBD2 (5 bases). The V and J ends lost 0 bases and 2 bases respectively, with 11 bases between them. CDR3 length: 15 amino acids. From germline, CDR1 is MNHNS and CDR2 SASEGT. Here the CDR3 DNA reads TGTGCCAGCAGTGAAGCGGACTGGCTAACCTACGAGCAGTACTTC. Translating it yields CASSEADWLTYEQYF.